This T cell receptor (beta chain) stems from a study of T cells in Graves' hyperthyroidism and ophthalmopathy. Notes on the study in general: Most thyroid clonotypes with frequency above 0.001 were detected in blood.

What was amplified from RNA transcripts were TCR beta CDR3 regions. An initial round of RT-PCR targeting the TCR CDR3 relied on the HTBI primer set. MiXCR was run by TCRdb on the multiplex PCR reads, yielding one entry per CDR3 protein. The data hold 350,000 to 500,000 distinct CDR3 sequences, with about 13% observed a single time. Diagnoses were made from clinical symptoms, serum measures (thyroxine and TRAb), thyroid ultrasound and orbital computed tomography. Only a few counts were recorded for this clonotype. The antigen is not known. V shed 7 bases and J 5 bases; nucleotides not matched to a gene: 17. Germline values: CDR1 SGDLS, CDR2 YYNGEE. The CDR3 runs 16 residues.

Source material: blood. This receptor was obtained from a woman between 18 and 29 years old with Graves' hyperthyroidism. The chain recombines TRBV9 with TRBJ1-2; 7 positions match TRBD1. CDR3 sequence: CASSVGGQVGEYGYTF. CDR3 coding DNA: TGTGCCAGCTCCGTAGGGGGCCAAGTAGGGGAGTATGGCTACACCTTC.